This TCR beta chain was sequenced during a study of OX40 agonist ivuxolimab in advanced cancers. Study-wide points: At doses 0.1 to 3.0 mg/kg, CD4+ and CD8+ clones expanded. On average, CD8+ T cells showed a greater number of expanded clones than CD4+.

Note on this clone: No antigen is known for it.

Using immunoSEQ multiplex PCR, the repertoire was profiled, and TCRdb retains in-frame clones only, with some absent. Of about 63,000 clones listed, more than 60% are singletons. V lost 2 bases and J lost 5, with 18 bases in between. Per germline, CDR1 MDHEN and CDR2 SYDVKM. This CDR3 is 16 amino acids long. The specimen was CD4+ or CD8+ T cells sorted from blood, collected in a trial of the OX40 agonist ivuxolimab. This TCR was sampled from an adult with an advanced solid tumor such as melanoma, head and neck, liver or kidney cancer. The genes are TRBV28 and TRBJ1-2; a weak D match, TRBD1 (5 bases). The chain's CDR3 is CASSLRAGPGTYGYTF. The CDR3 coding sequence is TGTGCCAGCAGTTTAAGGGCGGGGCCGGGAACGTATGGCTACACCTTC.